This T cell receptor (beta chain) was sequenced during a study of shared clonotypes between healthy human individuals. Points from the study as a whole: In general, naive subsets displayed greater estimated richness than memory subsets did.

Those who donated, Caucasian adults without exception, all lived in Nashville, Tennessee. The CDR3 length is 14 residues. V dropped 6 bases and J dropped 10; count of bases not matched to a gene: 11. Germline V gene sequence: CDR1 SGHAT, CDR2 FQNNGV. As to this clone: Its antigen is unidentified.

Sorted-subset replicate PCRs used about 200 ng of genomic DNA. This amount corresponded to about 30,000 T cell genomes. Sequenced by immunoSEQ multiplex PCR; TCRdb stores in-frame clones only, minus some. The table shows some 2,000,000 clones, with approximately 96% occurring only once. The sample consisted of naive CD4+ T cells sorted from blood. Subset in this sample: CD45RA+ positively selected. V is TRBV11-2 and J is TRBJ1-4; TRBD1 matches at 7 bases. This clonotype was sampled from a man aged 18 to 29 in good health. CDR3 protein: CASRGDSQSRKLFF. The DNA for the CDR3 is TGTGCCAGCAGGGGGGACAGTCAGAGTCGAAAACTGTTTTTT.